This T cell receptor (beta chain) was found in a study of cytomegalovirus exposure and HLA in healthy donors. Study-level results: While the bulk of TCR sequences proved rare, some public TCRs turned up in many donors. Later analysis suggested most CMV-associated TCR beta chains were HLA-restricted. In a later analysis, across HLA loci, associated TCR counts were highest for DRB1, lowest for HLA-C.

With 60 Vbeta and 13 Jbeta primers, the PCR was carried out. Sequencing was performed with immunoSEQ multiplex PCR; in TCRdb, only in-frame clones are kept and a portion is missing. The sample lists approximately 170,000 clones; 85% were seen once. Of note for this clone: The antigen remains unidentified.

CDR3 size: 16 residues. From germline, CDR1 is SGHTA and CDR2 FQGNSA. The V end was cut by 1 base, the J end by 2 bases, with 14 bases between. Sequenced material: PBMCs. The gene calls are TRBV7-2 and TRBJ2-5; perhaps TRBD2 as D (6 bases). The TCR was taken from a boy aged 2 to 9 in good health and CMV-seronegative. The CDR3 sequence: CASSLVWGEAQETQYF. DNA for the CDR3: TGTGCCAGCAGCTTAGTATGGGGGGAGGCACAAGAGACCCAGTACTTC.